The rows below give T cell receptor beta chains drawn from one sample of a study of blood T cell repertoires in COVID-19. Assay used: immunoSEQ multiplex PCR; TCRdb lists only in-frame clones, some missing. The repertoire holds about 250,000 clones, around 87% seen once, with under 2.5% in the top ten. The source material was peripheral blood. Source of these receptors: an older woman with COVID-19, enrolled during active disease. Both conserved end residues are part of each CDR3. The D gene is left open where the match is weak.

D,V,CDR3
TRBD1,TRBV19,CASSTNRGSNEKLFF
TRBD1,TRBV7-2,CASSFQLTGPHGYTF
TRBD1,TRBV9,CASSEQGASYEQYF
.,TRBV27,CASSLIRTKGPGELFF
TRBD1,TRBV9,CASSVGGTGGYYEQYF
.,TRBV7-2,CASSLVQLNTGELFF
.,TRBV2,CATRDGVNEKLFF
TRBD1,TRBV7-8,CASSPDRLSSYNEQFF
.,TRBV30,CAWTNSRTAEAFF
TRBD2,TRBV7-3,CASSWSGGAGDTQYF
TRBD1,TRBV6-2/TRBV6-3,CASSKKSTGAQQFF
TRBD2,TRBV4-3,CASSRTSGGLRPADTQYF
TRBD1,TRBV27,CASRRTGSYEQYF
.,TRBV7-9,CASSLRSGSNTEAFF
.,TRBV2,CASSPLLQGYTF
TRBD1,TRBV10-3,CAISQDRERTEAFF
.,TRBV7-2,CASSLIREQYF
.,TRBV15,CATSRVRTGELFF
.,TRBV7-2,CASSRPDGFQPQHF
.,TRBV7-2,CASSLATTGYHEQFF
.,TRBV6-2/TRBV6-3,CASSPGVTGELFF
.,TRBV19,CASSFSIQSLYATNEKLFF
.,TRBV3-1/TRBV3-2,CASSYEGEGSTEAFF
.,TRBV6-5,CGRVSNQPQHF
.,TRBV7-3,CASSLIRGQGNEKLFF
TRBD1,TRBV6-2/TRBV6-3,CASSKDRQGNTEAFF
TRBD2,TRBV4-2,CASSQGPAGAPSYNEQFF
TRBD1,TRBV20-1,CGGRTGPEAFF
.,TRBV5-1,CASSLGGLSTF
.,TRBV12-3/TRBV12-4,CASSLQGDTEAFF